Shown below are 21 T cell receptor beta chains from a single sample sequenced in a study of a mutant IDH1 vaccine in newly diagnosed glioma. Antigens for these TCRs are unknown. Profiling relied on immunoSEQ multiplex PCR, and the TCRdb table lists in-frame clones only, not all of them. The sample consists of 40,000 or so clones, about 83% of them appearing once. The time point: week 11, during vaccination. Each dose delivered 300 ug of mutant IDH1 20-mer peptide subcutaneously with imiquimod. The input for sequencing was PBMCs, taken from a glioma patient whose treatment included an IDH1 peptide vaccine. These receptors came from a man between 35 and 55 years old with glioma.

The chain carries TRBV9 and TRBJ1-4, with D uncertain. V was clipped by 3 bases and J by 5 bases, with 26 bases between them. The length of the CDR3 is 19 residues. CDR1 is SGDLS and CDR2 is YYNGEE in the germline V gene. The CDR3 spells CASSGYNSDRGGLNEKLFF. The CDR3 DNA is TGTGCCAGCAGCGGTTACAATTCTGACCGGGGAGGGTTGAATGAAAAACTGTTTTTT.

This rearrangement joins TRBV5-1 to TRBJ2-5, with D maybe TRBD1 (6 bases). CDR1 is SGHRS and CDR2 is YFSETQ in the germline V gene. CDR3 length equals 13 residues. Trimming took 6 bases from V and 2 from J, leaving 11 bases between them. CDR3 region: CASNDRLQETQYF. CDR3 in DNA: TGCGCCAGCAACGACAGGCTGCAAGAGACCCAGTACTTC.

This chain links TRBV15 with TRBJ2-7, with D perhaps matching TRBD1 or TRBD2 (5 bases each). Germline V lookup: CDR1 LNHNV, CDR2 YYDKDF (reference sequence). Between the trimmed V and J ends, which lost 0 bases and 5 bases, there was a span of 11 bases. The CDR3 runs 14 residues. CDR3 protein: CATSRDLRGHEQYF. Written as DNA, the CDR3 is TGTGCCACCAGCAGAGATCTGAGGGGCCACGAGCAGTACTTC.

The table lists this clone with a few counts. The rearrangement uses TRBV5-1 and TRBJ2-5, with D perhaps assigned TRBD1 or TRBD2 (5 bases each). Trimming took off 4 bases at V and 5 bases at J, with 9 bases between the two ends. Germline CDR1 reads SGHRS; CDR2 reads YFSETQ. The CDR3 has 12 residues. CDR3 loop: CASSPEGETQYF. The CDR3 DNA reads as TGCGCCAGCAGCCCCGAGGGGGAGACCCAGTACTTC.

This chain connects TRBV29-1 to TRBJ2-1; no firm D call. Trimming removed 7 bases from V and 6 bases from J, with 13 bases in between. There are 12 residues in the CDR3. Germline V CDR1 and CDR2: SQVTM, ANQGSEA. CDR3 in amino acids: CSAVQPSNEQFF. Written as DNA, the CDR3 is TGCAGCGCCGTCCAACCTTCCAATGAGCAGTTCTTC.

The V gene is TRBV5-1, the J gene TRBJ1-2; 9 positions agree with TRBD1. This CDR3 has 14 residues. In germline, CDR1 is SGHRS, CDR2 YFSETQ. Germline trimming cut 2 bases from V and 8 bases from J; bases unmatched to any gene: 7. The DNA of the CDR3 is TGCGCCAGCAGCTTATTACAGGGGGCTAACGGCTACACCTTC. Translation: CASSLLQGANGYTF.

The V gene is TRBV4-2, the J gene TRBJ2-5; TRBD1 might be the D (5 bases). Deletions cut 1 base from V and 4 bases from J, with 7 bases between. This CDR3 has 13 amino acids. Germline V gene lookup returns CDR1 LGHNA and CDR2 YNFKEQ. The CDR3 spells CASSQVGRETQYF. CDR3 coding DNA: TGTGCCAGCAGCCAAGTGGGGCGAGAGACCCAGTACTTC.

This rearrangement joins TRBV19 to TRBJ1-1, with unresolved D. Germline V gene lookup returns CDR1 LNHDA and CDR2 SQIVND (reference sequence). The V end was cut by 4 bases, the J end by 1 base, with 13 bases between. The CDR3 totals 15 residues. The CDR3 loop reads CASSTRGWENTEAFF. The CDR3 DNA follows: TGTGCCAGTAGTACTCGAGGGTGGGAGAACACTGAAGCTTTCTTT. The entire variable domain, with the rest obtained from reference TRBV19 and TRBJ1-1, is as follows: DGGITQSPKYLFRKEGQNVTLSCEQNLNHDAMYWYRQDPGQGLRLIYYSQIVNDFQKGDIAEGYSVSREKKESFPLTVTSAQKNPTAFYLCASSTRGWENTEAFFGQGTRLTVV.

V usage is TRBV6-5 and J usage is TRBJ2-1, with D unresolved. The CDR3 runs 15 residues. Trimming left V 4 bases short and J 0 bases short, with 10 bases between. Germline CDR1 and CDR2: MNHEY and SVGAGI. The CDR3: CASSSDPSSYNEQFF. The CDR3 nucleotides are TGTGCCAGCAGTTCGGACCCTAGCTCCTACAATGAGCAGTTCTTC.

The chain uses TRBV18 and TRBJ2-1; 15 positions match TRBD2. J was trimmed by 7 bases and V by 2 bases; bases with no gene match: 9. The germline V gene encodes CDR1 KGHSH and CDR2 LQKENI. CDR3 length: 18 amino acids. This CDR3 reads CASSPTGGLAGGLNEQFF. In DNA, the CDR3 is TGTGCCAGCTCACCAACCGGGGGACTAGCGGGAGGACTTAATGAGCAGTTCTTC.

CDR3 sequence (DNA): TGTGCCAGCAGTGAAGCGCCGGCAGGGCTTGATTTAACCATATATTTT. Translation gives CASSEAPAGLDLTIYF. The chain carries TRBV6-1 and TRBJ1-3; TRBD1 might be the D (5 bases). The V end lost 0 bases, the J end lost 10 bases, and 19 bases lay between the germline ends. Germline CDR1 reads MNHNS; CDR2 reads SASEGT. This CDR3 contains 16 residues.

This chain connects TRBV7-9 to TRBJ1-1; D is perhaps TRBD1 (6 bases). Between the trimmed V and J ends, which lost 4 bases and 6 bases, there was a span of 12 bases. The germline V gene has CDR1 SEHNR and CDR2 FQNEAQ (reference sequence). CDR3 length: 13 residues. Here the CDR3 reads CASSSTGSSEAFF. In nucleotides, the CDR3 is TGTGCCAGCAGCTCCACAGGGTCATCTGAAGCTTTCTTT.

V usage is TRBV6-6 and J usage is TRBJ1-3; perhaps TRBD1 as D (6 bases). CDR3 length equals 15 residues. The germline CDR1 and CDR2 sequences are MNHNY and SVGAGI (reference sequence). V was cut by 8 bases and J by 0 bases, with 14 bases left in between. CDR3 sequence: CASGNRDHSGNTIYF. CDR3 bases: TGTGCCAGCGGGAACAGGGACCACTCTGGAAACACCATATATTTT.

The V call is TRBV11-1, the J call TRBJ1-1, with 10 bases that match TRBD1. CDR1 and CDR2 (germline): SGHAT, FQDESV (reference sequence). The junction had 7 bases not matched to a gene; V was cut back by 6 bases and J by 6 bases. This CDR3 has 14 amino acids. CDR3 DNA sequence: TGTGCCAGCAGGGGGACAGGGGAAATAGCTGAAGCTTTCTTT. Residues: CASRGTGEIAEAFF.

This chain joins TRBV27 and TRBJ2-2, with 7 bases lining up with TRBD1. This CDR3 is built from 15 residues. The V segment lost 2 bases and the J segment 4 bases; nucleotides outside the gene matches: 4. Germline V gene sequence: CDR1 MNHEY, CDR2 SMNVEV (reference sequence). The CDR3 region has the DNA TGTGCCAGCAGTTTAGTAGGGGGCAGCACCGGGGAGCTGTTTTTT. Translating it yields CASSLVGGSTGELFF.

The J gene is TRBJ2-3, the V gene TRBV6-5; TRBD1 agrees at 8 bases. This CDR3 region has 15 residues. V shed 6 bases and J 2 bases; nucleotides not matched to a gene: 7. Germline CDR1 and CDR2: MNHEY and SVGAGI. Written as DNA, the CDR3 is TGTGCCAGCAGAATGGACAGGGCCCCCACAGATACGCAGTATTTT. Its translation: CASRMDRAPTDTQYF.

The chain has TRBV2 and TRBJ2-7; 9 bases fit TRBD1. After removal of 4 bases from V and 2 bases from J, the junction contained 6 bases not matched to a gene. CDR3 length: 15 residues. Germline loops: CDR1 SNHLY, CDR2 FYNNEI. CDR3 sequence reads: CASSAGDRAAYEQYF. The CDR3 DNA reads as TGTGCCAGCAGTGCAGGGGACAGGGCGGCCTACGAGCAGTACTTC.

The V and J genes are TRBV9 and TRBJ2-1; D uncertain. The V gene lost 0 bases and the J gene lost 7 bases, with 11 bases spanning the gap. CDR1 SGDLS and CDR2 YYNGEE come from the germline V gene. The CDR3 has 14 amino acids. CDR3 sequence (DNA): TGTGCCAGCAGCGTAGAGGTCGCTGGGAATGAGCAGTTCTTC. This gives the protein CASSVEVAGNEQFF.

This rearrangement joins TRBV14 to TRBJ2-5; D perhaps matches TRBD2 (5 bases). CDR3 length equals 16 residues. Germline lookup yields CDR1 SGHDN and CDR2 FVKESK. Trimming stripped 4 bases from V and 1 base from J, with 16 bases between. CDR3 nucleotide sequence: TGTGCCAGCAGCCCCCGAAGAGGACTTCTCCAAGAGACCCAGTACTTC. Protein: CASSPRRGLLQETQYF.

This chain joins TRBV6-1 and TRBJ2-2; no definite D call. The CDR3 is 11 residues long. CDR1 is MNHNS and CDR2 is SASEGT in the germline V gene. With 8 bases removed from V and 9 bases from J, the gap between germline ends came to 10 bases. In DNA, the CDR3 is TGTGCCAGCGGAGCCGCGAGGGAGCTGTTTTTT. It translates to CASGAARELFF.

The chain carries TRBV10-1 and TRBJ2-3; D is perhaps TRBD1 (5 bases). The V gene lost 0 bases and the J gene lost 5 bases, with 12 bases spanning the gap. The V gene's germline CDR1 is WNHNN and CDR2 SYGVQD (reference sequence). The CDR3 is 15 amino acids. This CDR3 reads CASSESLGLEDTQYF. Here the CDR3 DNA reads TGCGCCAGCAGTGAGTCGCTGGGGCTAGAAGATACGCAGTATTTT.